What follows describes a single TCR beta chain. This clone was observed once. This receptor's antigen is unknown. Base qualities are missing; no much larger clone stands one base away. Other nucleotide sequences from this sample produce the same CDR3. This entry belongs to a study of blood T cell repertoires in COVID-19 (dated by TCRdb to the early 2020s). Some background on the complete study: Samples from collaborators originated in the United States, Italy and Spain and spanned both the acute and convalescent phases of COVID-19. The material from the prospective study consisted of cDNA or gDNA derived from T cells, B-cell-depleted T cells, or PBMCs. Subjects who had been exposed to COVID-19, were actively infected with it, or had recovered from it provided the deeply sampled blood TCRbeta repertoires that made up the dataset. The repertoires were released in a freely available public database meant as a resource for research on the immune response to SARS-CoV-2. Samples came from the ongoing ImmuneRACE study (first 160 participants) plus 1,254 subjects from 6 global collaborators. Nearly every sample came with metadata listing a de-identified subject ID, COVID-19 status, age in years and sex. HLA class I and class II types, where available, came from metadata supplied by the sample provider rather than from assay-based typing. What the study reported, not specific to this receptor: The amount of clinical and demographic metadata varied by source and participant and was provided uncurated.

In the germline V gene, CDR1 corresponds to MNHEY and CDR2 to SVGAGI. The CDR3 numbers 13 residues from cysteine through phenylalanine. The only DNA kept is the CDR3, 39 bases in frame from the first base. V is reduced by 2 bases and J by 4 bases, leaving a spacing of 6 bases between them. TCRbeta CDR3 regions were amplified from genomic DNA using the immunoSEQ Assay, a bias-controlled multiplex PCR. In the original analysis: The number of nucleated cells in each sample was estimated by amplification of reference gene primers within the assay. Sequence reads were collapsed and filtered to measure the absolute abundance of every unique TCRbeta CDR3 rearrangement. Productive Simpson clonality was computed per sample as the square root of Simpson's diversity index over productive rearrangements. TCRdb obtained this table from immuneACCESS and retained in-frame rearrangements with V and J assigned. These tables miss some clones; where compared with another copy, unresolved V genes account for less than half of the shortfall, and the remainder is unexplained. V, J and clone size were drawn from that table, and D and trimming were deduced from the DNA. For this sample the table gives 200,000 to 250,000 clones, of which 84% were detected only once. The top ten constitute 9.7% of the sample.

Collaborating institutions collected whole blood in K2EDTA tubes following their own protocols. For TCRbeta analysis, collaborators shipped samples in one of three forms: frozen whole blood, isolated PBMCs, or DNA extracted from either of those sample types. Material: peripheral blood. The receptor chain draws on TRBV6-5 and TRBJ1-3, with the D gene uncertain. This receptor was identified in a man over 45 with active or convalescent COVID-19. The bases read TGTGCCAGCAGTTACGGCGGGGGAAACACCATATATTTT. Translated, it gives CASSYGGGNTIYF.